This T cell receptor beta chain was observed in a study of cytotoxic CD8 clonotypes in ibrutinib-treated CLL. Overall study findings and caveats: The clonality rise at ibrutinib response reflected private clonotype expansion. At ibrutinib response, clonality increased, and at progression it declined back toward baseline. Pretreatment clonality was elevated relative to age-matched healthy donors and paralleled circulating CD8+ T-cell counts.

Using immunoSEQ multiplex PCR, the repertoire was profiled, and TCRdb retains in-frame clones only, with some absent. This sample has more than 15,000 clones, with 65% to 70% found just once. The sample holds a few counts of this clone. Its antigen remains unknown. V lost 6 bases and J lost 4; bases outside the gene matches: 2. The germline V gene encodes CDR1 MDHEN and CDR2 SYDVKM. This CDR3 is 14 amino acids long. The gene calls are TRBV28 and TRBJ1-6, with 8 bases that match TRBD1. The sequence was obtained from a human donor with chronic lymphocytic leukemia. The sequenced sample was PBMCs, obtained before ibrutinib treatment. The DNA for the CDR3 is TGTGCCAGCAGCGGACAGGGATATAATTCACCCCTCCACTTT. Translating gives CASSGQGYNSPLHF.